The 29 T cell receptor delta chains below were found in one sample sequenced in a study of delta chains in infants with herpesvirus infections (dated by TCRdb to 2021 to 2024). To prepare the library, RT-PCR was applied. The reads were generated on an Illumina MiSeq. To generate TCR cDNA, PBMC RNA underwent reverse transcription with SuperScript II using gamma-chain- and delta-chain-specific primers. Via CATT, TCRdb reprocessed the public reads, and rows with identical DNA were then joined. This sample comprises more than 1,000 delta-chain clones, 30% to 35% of them detected only once. The ten largest clones take up just under 25% of the sample. This material consisted of peripheral blood, taken at time point 2 of longitudinal follow-up. The receptor source for this set is a human donor who was a Ugandan infant, either HIV-exposed or HIV-unexposed (not recorded which).

A remark on this clone: One base away lies a much larger clone, so this may be a sequencing read error. The V call is TRDV2, the J call TRDJ3; D ambiguous. The V end was cut by 2 bases, the J end by 3 bases, with 10 bases between. The CDR3 is 16 amino acids. The germline CDR1 and CDR2 sequences are GEAIGNYY and EKD. The chain's CDR3 is CACDIISFWDTRQMFF. In DNA, the CDR3 is TGTGCCTGTGACATCATATCCTTCTGGGACACCCGACAGATGTTTTTC.

Notes on this clone: A far larger clone differs by one base, so this is likely a read error. This specimen includes other DNA sequences encoding the same CDR3. CDR3 DNA: TGTGCTTATAGTGAGGTAGTGCCCTGGGGGATACTAGGGGACACTGATAAACTCATCTTT. Protein product: CAYSEVVPWGILGDTDKLIF. V usage is TRAV38-2/DV8 and J usage is TRDJ1; TRDD3 aligns across 11 bases. The CDR3 runs 20 residues. CDR1 is TSESDYY and CDR2 is QEAYKQQN in the germline V gene.

This clone is labeled as large (0.1 to 1%). The chain links TRDV1 to TRDJ1; TRDD3 agrees at 12 bases. This CDR3 spans 20 amino acids. Germline loops: CDR1 TSWWSYY, CDR2 QGS. Unmatched junction bases numbered 17, after V lost 3 bases and J lost 3 bases. This chain's CDR3 is CALGDLLPTFNWGIPDKLIF. The CDR3 DNA sequence: TGTGCTCTTGGGGACCTTCTTCCTACGTTCAACTGGGGGATACCCGATAAACTCATCTTT.

This clone has just one count. This may arise from a read error, as a much more abundant clone is one base away. The identical CDR3 is also encoded by other nucleotide sequences in the sample. This CDR3 is CAASRPSYGVGPKLIF. CDR3 DNA sequence: TGTGCAGCAAGTCGACCTTCCTACGGAGTGGGGCCTAAACTCATCTTT. This chain joins TRAV29/DV5 and TRDJ1, with 9 nucleotides matching TRDD2. Per germline, CDR1 NSMFDY and CDR2 ISSIKDK. The junction had 15 bases not matched to a gene; V was cut back by 2 bases and J by 7 bases. This CDR3 spans 16 amino acids.

This clone was recorded a few times. The chain joins TRDV2 to TRDJ3; 9 bases align to TRDD3. The CDR3 spans 18 residues. Looked up from germline, CDR1 is GEAIGNYY and CDR2 is EKD. Trimming at V came to 1 base and at J to 1 base, leaving 4 bases not matched to a gene. CDR3 coding DNA: TGTGCCTGTGACACTGGCTGGGGGATGTCCTGGGACACCCGACAGATGTTTTTC. It encodes CACDTGWGMSWDTRQMFF.

This clone is judged medium-sized. The CDR3 here is CALGELYTYPGGDKLIF. In DNA form, the CDR3 reads TGTGCTCTTGGGGAACTTTATACATATCCAGGGGGTGATAAACTCATCTTT. The rearrangement uses TRDV1 and TRDJ1, with D possibly being TRDD3 (5 bases). The CDR3 covers 17 residues. Per the germline V gene, CDR1 is TSWWSYY and CDR2 is QGS. V was shortened by 0 bases and J by 5 bases, with 19 bases between the two germline ends.

About this clone: A much larger clone lies one base from this, so it may be a read error. Within the sample, other DNA sequences also encode this same CDR3. This chain links TRDV3 with TRDJ1; 7 positions match TRDD3. Losses at the gene ends were 2 bases for V and 0 bases for J; bases not matched to a gene: 24. Germline V gene lookup returns CDR1 TVYSNPD and CDR2 GDNSRS (reference sequence). The CDR3 covers 20 residues. CDR3 in DNA: TGTGCCTTTGCGTCGAATCCACCTGACTGGGGTTACTTGCACACCGATAAACTCATCTTT. Translated: CAFASNPPDWGYLHTDKLIF.

Comments on this clone: This could be a read error, since a much larger clone is one nucleotide away. This rearrangement joins TRDV2 to TRDJ2; 10 nucleotides match TRDD3. This CDR3 comprises 14 residues. The germline V gene encodes CDR1 GEAIGNYY and CDR2 EKD. The DNA for the CDR3 is TGTTCCTGTGACATACTGGGGGATACAGCACAACTCTTCTTT. Translated, it gives CSCDILGDTAQLFF.

The CDR3 DNA follows: TGTGCTCTTGGTCCAAAGGGAGTAAGCTTCCTACCAGGTATCTGGGGGATAAGGGGGAAACTCATCTTT. Its protein product is CALGPKGVSFLPGIWGIRGKLIF. The V and J genes are TRDV1 and TRDJ1, with 10 bases identical to TRDD3. This CDR3 has 23 amino acids. Per germline, CDR1 TSWWSYY and CDR2 QGS. The V segment lost 6 bases and the J segment 8 bases; nucleotides outside the gene matches: 36.

This clone came up a few times. This chain connects TRDV1 to TRDJ1; no clear D gene. Trimming removed 1 base at V and 6 bases at J, with 12 bases between. From germline, CDR1 is TSWWSYY and CDR2 QGS. The CDR3 extends over 14 amino acids. The CDR3 loop reads CALGERIPVYKLIF. The DNA for the CDR3 is TGTGCTCTTGGGGAACGGATTCCGGTGTATAAACTCATCTTT.

The J gene is TRDJ1, the V gene TRDV1; 10 bases match TRDD3. After removal of 6 bases from V and 0 bases from J, the junction contained 19 bases not matched to a gene. CDR1 and CDR2 (germline): TSWWSYY, QGS. The CDR3 loop spans 20 amino acids. The CDR3 here is CALGGLSLTGGSSYTDKLIF. For the CDR3, the DNA is TGTGCTCTTGGAGGCCTTTCCCTGACTGGGGGATCGTCTTACACCGATAAACTCATCTTT.

The CDR3 DNA follows: TGTGCCTGTGACCCCCTGGGGGAGGAACTTTTGACAGCACAACTCTTCTTT. It yields the protein CACDPLGEELLTAQLFF. The genes are TRDV2 and TRDJ2; 8 bases match TRDD3. Germline CDR1 reads GEAIGNYY; CDR2 reads EKD. The CDR3 runs to 17 residues. The J segment lost 1 base and the V segment lost 3 bases, leaving 9 bases of the junction unmatched.

This clone is medium-sized (0.01 to 0.1%) in the sample. The rearrangement joins TRDV1 to TRDJ1; D tentatively fits TRDD2 or TRDD3 (8 bases each). V was cut by 0 bases and J by 3 bases, with 35 bases left in between. There are 23 residues in the CDR3. Germline V gene data show CDR1 as TSWWSYY and CDR2 as QGS. CDR3: CALGELILPSRCTGGFCADKLIF. DNA for the CDR3: TGTGCTCTTGGGGAACTCATCCTTCCTAGCCGTTGTACTGGGGGTTTCTGCGCCGATAAACTCATCTTT.

By sample share, this clone is medium-sized. V and J are TRAV38-2/DV8 and TRDJ1; TRDD2 matches at 9 bases. The germline V gene has CDR1 TSESDYY and CDR2 QEAYKQQN. CDR3 length: 22 residues. The V gene end was trimmed by 3 bases and the J gene end by 3 bases; junction bases not matched to a gene: 27. CDR3 sequence reads: CAYRTSAFLLGGPPQWADKLIF. The DNA of the CDR3 is TGTGCTTATAGGACGTCGGCCTTCCTACTAGGGGGGCCCCCCCAGTGGGCCGATAAACTCATCTTT.

By share, this clone ranks as large. This sequence joins TRDV2 and TRDJ3, with 13 bases fitting TRDD3. Germline trimming cut 3 bases from V and 3 bases from J; bases unmatched to any gene: 7. CDR3 length: 19 residues. The germline V gene has CDR1 GEAIGNYY and CDR2 EKD. Written as DNA, the CDR3 is TGTGCCTGTGACCCCGTACTGGGGGATACGAGCTGGGACACCCGACAGATGTTTTTC. Translating gives CACDPVLGDTSWDTRQMFF.

Within the sample, this clone is large. The gene calls are TRDV1 and TRDJ1; D possibly corresponds to TRDD3 (6 bases). Germline CDR1 TSWWSYY, CDR2 QGS. The V and J ends lost 2 bases and 2 bases respectively, with 15 bases between them. The CDR3 length is 16 residues. This chain's CDR3 is CALGEVLGWGTDKLIF. DNA of the CDR3: TGTGCTCTTGGGGAAGTTTTGGGTTGGGGGACCGATAAACTCATCTTT.

About this clone: This probably arose from a read error, given a far larger clone one base away. The chain combines TRDV1 with TRDJ3; 11 positions match TRDD3. The CDR3 length is 22 residues. Germline lookup yields CDR1 TSWWSYY and CDR2 QGS. The CDR3 DNA is TGTGCTCTTGGGGAACTAATAGACCCCTACCCTGGGGGATACTGGGAGACCCGACAGATGTTTTTC. It yields the protein CALGELIDPYPGGYWETRQMFF.

A note on this clone: A much larger clone differs by one base, so this may be a read error. The chain joins TRDV1 to TRDJ1; 11 positions match TRDD3. With 0 bases clipped from V and 0 bases from J, the junction kept 24 bases outside the gene matches. The CDR3 covers 24 residues. Germline assignment: CDR1 TSWWSYY and CDR2 QGS. The chain's CDR3 is CALGELPPKAEYWGICYYTDKLIF. CDR3 bases: TGTGCTCTTGGGGAACTTCCACCTAAGGCCGAATACTGGGGGATATGTTACTACACCGATAAACTCATCTTT.

Only a few counts were recorded for this clone. This likely reflects a read error, since a far larger clone is one base away. The chain combines TRAV38-2/DV8 with TRDJ1; TRDD3 might be the D (5 bases). CDR1 is TSESDYY, CDR2 QEAYKQQN, per germline. This CDR3 is built from 20 residues. Trimming removed 5 bases at V and 0 bases at J, with 29 bases between. The CDR3 region is CAYSEVVPWEILGDTDKLIF. CDR3 coding DNA: TGTGCTTATAGTGAGGTAGTGCCCTGGGAGATACTAGGGGACACCGATAAACTCATCTTT.

With regard to this clone: A far larger clone is one nucleotide away, so this likely arose from a read error. Other DNA sequences within the sample encode an identical CDR3. The chain employs TRDV1 and TRDJ1; D could derive from TRDD2 or TRDD3 (6 bases each). This CDR3 comprises 19 residues. The V end lost 7 bases, the J end lost 2 bases, and 29 bases lay between the germline ends. Germline CDR1 is TSWWSYY and CDR2 is QGS. CDR3 loop: CALETAFPVLGFYTDKLIF. The CDR3 bases are TGTGCTCTTGAAACGGCCTTCCCTGTACTGGGATTCTATACCGATAAACTCATCTTT.

In its sample, this clone ranks as large. This chain links TRAV29/DV5 with TRDJ1; the D is unclear. This CDR3 is built from 14 residues. CDR1 and CDR2 from the germline V gene are NSMFDY and ISSIKDK. V gave up 1 base and J gave up 0 bases, with 10 bases separating them. CDR3 region: CAASRSVYTDKLIF. CDR3 bases: TGTGCAGCAAGCCGTTCCGTGTACACCGATAAACTCATCTTT. Full variable domain (outside the CDR3, taken from reference TRAV29/DV5 and TRDJ1): DQQVKQNSPSLSVQEGRISILNCDYTNSMFDYFLWYKKYPAEGPTFLISISSIKDKNEDGRFTVFLNKSAKHLSLHIVPSQPGDSAVYFCAASRSVYTDKLIFGKGTRVTVEP.

This clone was seen a handful of times. The chain is built from TRDV1 and TRDJ1, with 7 bases matching TRDD3. With V trimmed by 3 bases and J by 1 base, 11 bases remained unmatched. This CDR3 contains 17 residues. The germline gives CDR1 TSWWSYY, CDR2 QGS. CDR3 sequence (DNA): TGTGCTCTTGGGGACCTTTTCCCGGGGGATTTCACCGATAAACTCATCTTT. Translated, it gives CALGDLFPGDFTDKLIF.

By its share, this clone is medium-sized. This sequence joins TRDV1 and TRDJ1, with D perhaps matching TRDD3 (6 bases). CDR1 is TSWWSYY, CDR2 QGS, per germline. Trimming stripped 2 bases from V and 2 bases from J, with 15 bases between. This CDR3 has 16 amino acids. The CDR3 region has the DNA TGTGCTCTTGGGGAATCCTTAGGGGGACTGACCGATAAACTCATCTTT. Translating gives CALGESLGGLTDKLIF.

As for this clone: Only one base separates this from a far larger clonotype, so it likely reflects a read error. V gene TRAV38-2/DV8 combines with J gene TRDJ1; 10 nucleotides match TRDD3. The CDR3 is made up of 23 amino acids. CDR1 is TSESDYY and CDR2 is QEAYKQQN in the germline V gene. V shed 9 bases, J shed 4 bases, and the junction held 36 bases outside the gene matches. The CDR3 loop is CASARPFPTPILGGYARNDKLIF. The CDR3 bases are TGTGCTTCCGCTCGCCCGTTTCCTACTCCCATCTTAGGGGGATACGCGAGAAACGATAAACTCATCTTT.

The J gene is TRDJ1, the V gene TRDV1; 9 nucleotides match TRDD3. V trimming: 2 bases; J trimming: 1 base; junction bases outside the gene matches: 17. The length of the CDR3 is 20 residues. Germline V gene data show CDR1 as TSWWSYY and CDR2 as QGS. The CDR3 spells CALGEASPYWGTPFTDKLIF. The CDR3 DNA is TGTGCTCTTGGGGAAGCTTCCCCCTACTGGGGGACCCCGTTCACCGATAAACTCATCTTT.

This clone was seen once. A read error is possible here, since a much larger clone lies one base away. Within the sample, other DNA sequences also encode this same CDR3. The CDR3, as DNA: TGTGCTTATAGGAGCTCCCACTCCTGGTCCGATAAACTAATCTTT. It yields the protein CAYRSSHSWSDKLIF. The chain joins TRAV38-2/DV8 to TRDJ1; D unclear. The germline V gene has CDR1 TSESDYY and CDR2 QEAYKQQN. This CDR3 region has 15 residues.

On this clone: It may be a read error: a sequence one base away is much more abundant. Other nucleotide sequences from this sample produce the same CDR3. The chain combines TRDV2 with TRDJ1; TRDD3 agrees at 13 bases. CDR3 length: 21 residues. With 3 bases clipped from V and 0 bases from J, the junction kept 18 bases outside the gene matches. Germline V gene lookup returns CDR1 GEAIGNYY and CDR2 EKD. The CDR3: CACDRTTGGYAAELYTDKLIF. The CDR3 nucleotides are TGTGCCTGTGACCGGACTACTGGGGGATACGCAGCGGAACTATACACCGATAAACTCATCTTT.

By share, this clone ranks as medium-sized. The chain uses TRDV1 and TRDJ3; TRDD3 aligns across 7 bases. Germline V gene sequence: CDR1 TSWWSYY, CDR2 QGS. The CDR3 extends over 22 amino acids. With 4 bases clipped from V and 0 bases from J, the junction kept 18 bases outside the gene matches. The CDR3 DNA reads as TGTGCTCTTGGGGCCCCTCTTCCGTTCATGGGGGAGAGCTCCTGGGACACCCGACAGATGTTTTTC. It translates to CALGAPLPFMGESSWDTRQMFF.

This clone is large. The chain employs TRDV1 and TRDJ1, with 8 bases fitting TRDD3. V was pared by 2 bases and J by 7 bases, with 9 bases of the junction left unmatched. Germline loops: CDR1 TSWWSYY, CDR2 QGS. This CDR3 has 15 amino acids. The CDR3 reads CALGEYWGVSSKLIF. The CDR3 region has the DNA TGTGCTCTTGGGGAATACTGGGGGGTGTCGAGTAAACTCATCTTT.